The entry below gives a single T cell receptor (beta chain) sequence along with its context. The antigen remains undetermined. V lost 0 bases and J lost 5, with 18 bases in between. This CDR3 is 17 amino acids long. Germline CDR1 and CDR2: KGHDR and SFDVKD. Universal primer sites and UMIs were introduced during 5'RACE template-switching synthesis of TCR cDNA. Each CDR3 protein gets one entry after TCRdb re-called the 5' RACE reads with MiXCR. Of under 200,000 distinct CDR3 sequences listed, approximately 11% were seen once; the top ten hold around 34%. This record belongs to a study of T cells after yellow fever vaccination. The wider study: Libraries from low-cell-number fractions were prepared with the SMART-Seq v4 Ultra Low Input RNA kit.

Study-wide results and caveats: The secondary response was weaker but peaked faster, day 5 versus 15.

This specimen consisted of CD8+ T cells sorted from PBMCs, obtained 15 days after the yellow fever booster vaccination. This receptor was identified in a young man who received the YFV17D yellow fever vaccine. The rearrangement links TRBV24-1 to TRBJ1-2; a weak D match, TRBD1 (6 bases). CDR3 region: CATSDLRRTATTYGYTF. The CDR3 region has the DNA TGTGCCACCAGTGATTTGCGAAGGACAGCCACGACATATGGCTACACCTTC.